Listed here are 30 T cell receptor beta chains from one sample, sequenced in a study of blood T cell repertoires in COVID-19 (dated by TCRdb to the early 2020s). The library came from the immunoSEQ multiplex PCR assay. TCRdb stores this immuneACCESS table with in-frame sequences only. Part of the clones is absent; in the studies checked, under half of the shortfall reflects unresolved V genes, and no reason is known for the rest. For this sample the table gives about 200,000 clones, of which around 83% were detected only once. The biggest ten clones account for around 5% of the sample. The specimen sequenced was peripheral blood. The receptors originated from a woman of 80 years or more with acute or convalescent COVID-19.

The V and J genes are TRBV5-1 and TRBJ2-1; D ambiguous. Germline CDR1 reads SGHRS; CDR2 reads YFSETQ. Trimming left V 1 base short and J 10 bases short, with 6 bases between. This CDR3 region has 11 residues. CDR3 sequence (DNA): TGCGCCAGCAGCTTGTCAGCGGAGCAGTTCTTC. Residues: CASSLSAEQFF.

This clone appeared a single time. The chain uses TRBV19 and TRBJ2-1; the match to TRBD1 covers 7 bases. CDR3 length: 15 residues. Trimming at V came to 5 bases and at J to 0 bases, leaving 4 bases not matched to a gene. Germline V gene lookup returns CDR1 LNHDA and CDR2 SQIVND (reference sequence). The DNA of the CDR3 is TGTGCCAGTAGTTTGGGACAGAGCTCCTACAATGAGCAGTTCTTC. Translated, it gives CASSLGQSSYNEQFF.

As concerns this clone: Its ends do not fully match the called genes, so a read error is possible. The rearrangement uses TRBV28 and TRBJ1-1, with 7 bases identical to TRBD1. Germline assignment: CDR1 MDHEN and CDR2 SYDVKM. The CDR3 consists of 14 residues. The CDR3, as DNA: TGTGCTAGCACGGTGGGACAGATCAACACTGAAGCTTTCTTT. This gives the protein CASTVGQINTEAFF.

V is TRBV7-2 and J is TRBJ1-1, with D perhaps matching TRBD1 (5 bases). Germline V lookup: CDR1 SGHTA, CDR2 FQGNSA. Trimming cost V 5 bases and J 0 bases, with 10 bases left between them. The length of the CDR3 is 14 residues. CDR3 in DNA: TGTGCCAGCAGCGACCGACAGTTGAACACTGAAGCTTTCTTT. Protein sequence: CASSDRQLNTEAFF.

The rearrangement joins TRBV19 to TRBJ2-7; TRBD2 aligns across 13 bases. Germline assignment: CDR1 LNHDA and CDR2 SQIVND (reference sequence). The CDR3 contains 15 residues. V lost 5 bases, J lost 7 bases, and 8 bases stayed unmatched. This CDR3 is CASSPGTSGTREQYF. Here the CDR3 DNA reads TGTGCCAGTAGTCCCGGGACTAGCGGGACTAGGGAGCAGTACTTC.

The chain employs TRBV5-1 and TRBJ2-5, with TRBD2 matching over 10 bases. The CDR3 length is 18 residues. J lost 4 bases, V lost 0 bases, and 12 bases had no gene match. Germline lookup yields CDR1 SGHRS and CDR2 YFSETQ. CDR3: CASSLGVAGGWGVETQYF. The DNA of the CDR3 is TGCGCCAGCAGCTTGGGAGTAGCGGGAGGATGGGGTGTAGAGACCCAGTACTTC. Supplemented by reference TRBV5-1 and TRBJ2-5, the full variable domain reads KAGVTQTPRYLIKTRGQQVTLSCSPISGHRSVSWYQQTPGQGLQFLFEYFSETQRNKGNFPGRFSGRQFSNSRSEMNVSTLELGDSALYLCASSLGVAGGWGVETQYFGPGTRLLVL.

The chain combines TRBV7-2 with TRBJ1-2, with 8 bases matching TRBD1. Germline trimming cut 5 bases from V and 6 bases from J; bases unmatched to any gene: 8. CDR1 and CDR2 from the germline V gene are SGHTA and FQGNSA. The CDR3 has 14 amino acids. CDR3 protein: CASSPQGVIDGYTF. The CDR3 nucleotides read TGTGCCAGCAGCCCACAGGGGGTGATCGATGGCTACACCTTC.

This clone was picked up a small number of times. The genes are TRBV29-1 and TRBJ2-1, with TRBD2 identical over 9 bases. Germline loops: CDR1 SQVTM, CDR2 ANQGSEA. The trim removed 5 bases at V and 5 bases at J, leaving 7 bases unmatched. The CDR3 is 14 residues long. Here the CDR3 reads CSVPSGRRHNEQFF. The DNA of the CDR3 is TGCAGCGTTCCAAGCGGGAGGAGGCACAATGAGCAGTTCTTC.

The chain recombines TRBV18 with TRBJ1-3; tentative D call: TRBD1 (6 bases). V lost 3 bases to trimming and J lost 0 bases, with 15 bases between them. Germline CDR1 is KGHSH and CDR2 is LQKENI. This CDR3 contains 17 residues. CDR3 amino acids: CASSPRQEIFSGNTIYF. The CDR3 DNA reads as TGTGCCAGCTCACCTCGACAGGAAATTTTCTCTGGAAACACCATATATTTT.

This clone was seen a few times. The chain is built from TRBV5-4 and TRBJ2-7; 9 nucleotides agree with TRBD2. Per germline, CDR1 SGHNT and CDR2 YYREEE (reference sequence). The trim removed 4 bases at V and 4 bases at J, leaving 0 bases unmatched. This CDR3 is built from 12 residues. The CDR3 coding sequence is TGTGCCAGCAGCACTAGCGGGTACGAGCAGTACTTC. This encodes CASSTSGYEQYF.

The chain couples TRBV5-4 to TRBJ1-2, with 7 bases that match TRBD1. Germline V gene sequence: CDR1 SGHNT, CDR2 YYREEE (reference sequence). This CDR3 contains 13 residues. The J segment lost 8 bases and the V segment lost 0 bases, leaving 4 bases of the junction unmatched. In DNA form, the CDR3 reads TGTGCCAGCAGCTTGGAGGGGGCGCGAGGCTACACCTTC. It is translated as CASSLEGARGYTF.

The chain has TRBV28 and TRBJ2-7; 9 bases align to TRBD2. The length of the CDR3 is 13 residues. The J segment lost 3 bases and the V segment lost 8 bases, leaving 5 bases of the junction unmatched. From germline, CDR1 is MDHEN and CDR2 SYDVKM. As DNA, the CDR3 is TGTGCCAGCTTGGCTAGCGGGATCTACGAGCAGTACTTC. Translated: CASLASGIYEQYF. Complete variable domain (other parts from reference TRBV28 and TRBJ2-7): DVKVTQSSRYLVKRTGEKVFLECVQDMDHENMFWYRQDPGLGLRLIYFSYDVKMKEKGDIPEGYSVSREKKERFSLILESASTNQTSMYLCASLASGIYEQYFGPGTRLTVT.

V gene TRBV27 combines with J gene TRBJ2-2, with D possibly matching TRBD2 (6 bases). The CDR3 consists of 16 residues. V was clipped by 2 bases and J by 0 bases, with 10 bases between them. Germline V gives CDR1 MNHEY, CDR2 SMNVEV (reference sequence). The CDR3: CASSLGLAPNTGELFF. CDR3 DNA: TGTGCCAGCAGTTTAGGGCTAGCGCCGAACACCGGGGAGCTGTTTTTT.

For this clone: Other DNA sequences from this sample encode an identical CDR3 as well. The rearrangement joins TRBV11-2 to TRBJ2-7, with TRBD2 identical over 7 bases. CDR3 size: 15 residues. Trimming cost V 7 bases and J 7 bases; bases outside gene matches: 16. CDR1 and CDR2 from the germline V gene are SGHAT and FQNNGV. The CDR3 DNA sequence: TGTGCCAGCACCCCTCAGGTAGGGACTACGGTGGAGCAGTACTTC. Residues: CASTPQVGTTVEQYF.

V gene TRBV29-1 combines with J gene TRBJ1-1, with D perhaps matching TRBD1 (5 bases). The CDR3 totals 12 residues. Germline V gives CDR1 SQVTM, CDR2 ANQGSEA. The germline V and J ends were trimmed by 6 bases and 4 bases, with 12 bases remaining between them. DNA of the CDR3: TGCAGCGTCGATGACAGTCTCACTGAAGCTTTCTTT. Translated, it gives CSVDDSLTEAFF. The full variable domain, rest sourced from reference TRBV29-1 and TRBJ1-1, is SAVISQKPSRDICQRGTSLTIQCQVDSQVTMMFWYRQQPGQSLTLIATANQGSEATYESGFVIDKFPISRPNLTFSTLTVSNMSPEDSSIYLCSVDDSLTEAFFGQGTRLTVV.

The chain is built from TRBV2 and TRBJ2-3; D remains unclear. Trimming removed 4 bases at V and 0 bases at J, with 8 bases between. Germline CDR1 SNHLY, CDR2 FYNNEI. This CDR3 is 14 amino acids long. In DNA form, the CDR3 reads TGTGCCAGCAGTGGGCCCCCTAGCACAGATACGCAGTATTTT. Amino acids: CASSGPPSTDTQYF. The entire variable domain, with the rest obtained from reference TRBV2 and TRBJ2-3, is as follows: EPEVTQTPSHQVTQMGQEVILRCVPISNHLYFYWYRQILGQKVEFLVSFYNNEISEKSEIFDDQFSVERPDGSNFTLKIRSTKLEDSAMYFCASSGPPSTDTQYFGPGTRLTVL.

The chain uses TRBV19 and TRBJ1-1, with 12 bases identical to TRBD1. This CDR3 comprises 15 residues. Germline V gene data show CDR1 as LNHDA and CDR2 as SQIVND (reference sequence). The junction had 11 bases not matched to a gene; V was cut back by 10 bases and J by 5 bases. The CDR3 loop is CAISGTGGVGTEAFF. The CDR3 DNA follows: TGTGCCATCTCCGGGACAGGGGGCGTGGGGACTGAAGCTTTCTTT.

The table lists this clone with a few counts. The V and J genes are TRBV18 and TRBJ1-5, with 7 nucleotides matching TRBD1. Germline V gives CDR1 KGHSH, CDR2 LQKENI. This CDR3 contains 16 residues. V was pared by 0 bases and J by 7 bases, with 9 bases of the junction left unmatched. The CDR3 bases are TGTGCCAGCTCACCACCGTCTTGGCAGGGGGACCAGCCCCAGCATTTT. This codes for CASSPPSWQGDQPQHF.

The genes are TRBV7-9 and TRBJ2-1, with D possibly TRBD1 on 6 matching bases. The V end lost 2 bases, the J end lost 2 bases, and 10 bases lay between the germline ends. The germline gives CDR1 SEHNR, CDR2 FQNEAQ (reference sequence). This CDR3 is built from 15 residues. The CDR3, as DNA: TGTGCCAGCAGCTTAAGACAGGATACCTACAATGAGCAGTTCTTC. It yields the protein CASSLRQDTYNEQFF.

The chain has TRBV2 and TRBJ2-1; 11 bases align to TRBD2. The CDR3 sequence is 14 residues long. Germline loops: CDR1 SNHLY, CDR2 FYNNEI. The V and J ends lost 4 bases and 8 bases, in that order; junction bases with no gene match: 4. The CDR3 here is CASSGDSGRDEQFF. Written as DNA, the CDR3 is TGTGCCAGCAGTGGGGATAGCGGGAGGGATGAGCAGTTCTTC. Complete variable domain (other parts from reference TRBV2 and TRBJ2-1): EPEVTQTPSHQVTQMGQEVILRCVPISNHLYFYWYRQILGQKVEFLVSFYNNEISEKSEIFDDQFSVERPDGSNFTLKIRSTKLEDSAMYFCASSGDSGRDEQFFGPGTRLTVL.

The chain couples TRBV6-5 to TRBJ2-7, with 8 bases identical to TRBD1. V gave up 3 bases and J gave up 4 bases; unmatched junction bases: 5. This CDR3 contains 14 residues. Per germline, CDR1 MNHEY and CDR2 SVGAGI. CDR3 nucleotide sequence: TGTGCCAGCAGTTATCAGACAGGGGCTTACGAGCAGTACTTC. Its protein is CASSYQTGAYEQYF.

The gene calls are TRBV5-1 and TRBJ2-1; TRBD1 might be the D (6 bases). Germline values: CDR1 SGHRS, CDR2 YFSETQ. This CDR3 comprises 16 residues. Trimming took off 3 bases at V and 0 bases at J, with 13 bases between the two ends. For the CDR3, the DNA is TGCGCCAGCAGCTCCCTTGGGGACATCTCCTACAATGAGCAGTTCTTC. This gives the protein CASSSLGDISYNEQFF.

The chain links TRBV28 to TRBJ1-2, with D possibly TRBD1 on 5 matching bases. This CDR3 has 12 amino acids. Germline V CDR1 and CDR2: MDHEN, SYDVKM. With 1 base removed from V and 8 bases from J, the gap between germline ends came to 8 bases. CDR3 coding DNA: TGTGCCAGCAGTTTATCAAACAGGGGCTACACCTTC. Translating gives CASSLSNRGYTF.

This rearrangement joins TRBV9 to TRBJ2-1; D not certain. CDR1 is SGDLS and CDR2 is YYNGEE in the germline V gene. CDR3 size: 15 residues. V was cut by 0 bases and J by 4 bases, with 11 bases left in between. The CDR3: CASSVAGSTYNEQFF. The CDR3 DNA reads as TGTGCCAGCAGCGTAGCGGGTTCCACGTACAATGAGCAGTTCTTC.

There are a few counts of this clone. The chain joins TRBV14 to TRBJ1-4, with a weak D call TRBD1 (5 bases). The germline gives CDR1 SGHDN, CDR2 FVKESK. The CDR3 is 14 amino acids. Trimming left V 1 base short and J 6 bases short, with 9 bases between. The CDR3 DNA is TGTGCCAGCAGCCAAGGGAGACAGTATGAAAAACTGTTTTTT. Translating gives CASSQGRQYEKLFF.

The chain combines TRBV6-5 with TRBJ2-3; D uncertain. V was shortened by 0 bases and J by 6 bases, with 7 bases between the two germline ends. The CDR3 runs to 13 residues. CDR1 is MNHEY and CDR2 is SVGAGI in the germline V gene. The CDR3 loop is CASSYSIGDTQYF. The CDR3 DNA is TGTGCCAGCAGTTACTCGATCGGGGATACGCAGTATTTT.

This chain joins TRBV3-1 (or the pseudogene TRBV3-2) and TRBJ2-4; D is unclear. V shed 5 bases and J shed 5 bases, with 22 bases lying between them. Per the germline V gene, CDR1 is LGHDT and CDR2 is YNNKEL (reference sequence). The CDR3 totals 17 residues. CDR3: CASSGRGPICKENIQYF. The CDR3 DNA is TGTGCCAGCAGCGGCCGCGGTCCCATTTGCAAAGAAAACATTCAGTACTTC.

V usage is TRBV28 and J usage is TRBJ2-7; TRBD2 matches 10 bases. This CDR3 has 16 residues. The V segment lost 5 bases and the J segment 2 bases; nucleotides outside the gene matches: 9. Germline V CDR1 and CDR2: MDHEN, SYDVKM. The CDR3 DNA reads TGTGCCAGCAGTACCGGGACTAGCGCAACTCCCTACGAGCAGTACTTC. It yields the protein CASSTGTSATPYEQYF.

The chain carries TRBV7-2 and TRBJ2-1; 7 bases are shared with TRBD2. V lost 1 base, J lost 8 bases, and 8 bases stayed unmatched. This CDR3 has 15 amino acids. Germline-derived CDR1 and CDR2 are SGHTA and FQGNSA. This chain's CDR3 is CASSLEASGYYEQFF. For the CDR3, the DNA is TGTGCCAGCAGCTTAGAGGCTAGCGGCTATTATGAGCAGTTCTTC. Looking up the rest from reference TRBV7-2 and TRBJ2-1 gives the full variable domain: GAGVSQSPSNKVTEKGKDVELRCDPISGHTALYWYRQSLGQGLEFLIYFQGNSAPDKSGLPSDRFSAERTGGSVSTLTIQRTQQEDSAVYLCASSLEASGYYEQFFGPGTRLTVL.

The chain carries TRBV19 and TRBJ1-2; TRBD1 might be the D (5 bases). Germline CDR1 and CDR2: LNHDA and SQIVND (reference sequence). The length of the CDR3 is 13 residues. The ends were cut back, 5 bases at V and 5 bases at J, with 12 bases in the middle. DNA for the CDR3: TGTGCCAGTAGTGTGGGGGGTTCTTATGGCTACACCTTC. Protein sequence: CASSVGGSYGYTF.